Shown below are 24 T cell receptor beta chains from a single sample sequenced in a study of cytotoxic CD8 clonotypes in ibrutinib-treated CLL. TCRdb keeps only in-frame clones here, not all; method: immunoSEQ multiplex PCR. The profile shows about 140,000 clones, about 80% of them singletons. Material: PBMCs, obtained after 12 months of ibrutinib treatment. The receptors were sampled from a human donor with chronic lymphocytic leukemia.

The chain recombines TRBV7-6 with TRBJ2-1; perhaps TRBD1 as D (5 bases). The V end was cut by 7 bases, the J end by 0 bases, with 10 bases between. CDR3 size: 14 residues. The V gene's germline CDR1 is SGHVS and CDR2 FNYEAQ. DNA of the CDR3: TGTGCCAGCACGGACATCAACTCCTACAATGAGCAGTTCTTC. Encoded protein: CASTDINSYNEQFF.

In nucleotides, the CDR3 is TGCGCCAGCAGCCAACCGACAGGACAGAACACTGAAGCTTTCTTT. As protein: CASSQPTGQNTEAFF. The gene calls are TRBV4-3 and TRBJ1-1; D might be TRBD1 (6 bases). Per germline, CDR1 LGHNA and CDR2 YSLEER. V was clipped by 2 bases and J by 1 base, with 11 bases between them. The CDR3 runs 15 residues.

The chain is built from TRBV9 and TRBJ2-1; D is undetermined. The CDR3 runs to 15 residues. The V end lost 0 bases, the J end lost 9 bases, and 16 bases lay between the germline ends. The germline V gene encodes CDR1 SGDLS and CDR2 YYNGEE. CDR3 coding DNA: TGTGCCAGCAGCGTAGGACCGGGTCCCTGGAGTGAGCAGTTCTTC. It specifies CASSVGPGPWSEQFF. Variable domain in full (rest from reference TRBV9 and TRBJ2-1): DSGVTQTPKHLITATGQRVTLRCSPRSGDLSVYWYQQSLDQGLQFLIQYYNGEERAKGNILERFSAQQFPDLHSELNLSSLELGDSALYFCASSVGPGPWSEQFFGPGTRLTVL.

This clone was counted a few times. This chain links TRBV21-1 with TRBJ1-1; the D call TRBD1 from the table was never checked on the DNA. TRBV21-1 is a pseudogene locus. The CDR3 has 19 amino acids. In nucleotides, the CDR3 is TGTGCCAGCAGCAAAGCTGATGAAACCCAGGGGTCCGGTCACACTGAAGCTTTCTTT. This codes for CASSKADETQGSGHTEAFF.

The CDR3 is CASSPRVTRRSPLHF. For the CDR3, the DNA is TGTGCCAGCAGCCCTAGGGTGACGCGAAGGTCACCCCTCCACTTT. The V and J genes are TRBV28 and TRBJ1-6, with D hard to call. Germline V gene sequence: CDR1 MDHEN, CDR2 SYDVKM. V was shortened by 6 bases and J by 10 bases, with 19 bases between the two germline ends. The length of the CDR3 is 15 residues.

This chain connects TRBV7-9 to TRBJ2-5, with a weak D call TRBD2 (5 bases). Trimming stripped 3 bases from V and 4 bases from J, with 12 bases between. Germline assignment: CDR1 SEHNR and CDR2 FQNEAQ (reference sequence). The CDR3 has 14 residues. The CDR3 DNA reads as TGTGCCAGCAGCTTCTGGGGTGAGGGAGAGACCCAGTACTTC. The encoded protein is CASSFWGEGETQYF.

The chain has TRBV2 and TRBJ2-1; tentative D call: TRBD2 (6 bases). CDR3 size: 17 residues. The germline V gene encodes CDR1 SNHLY and CDR2 FYNNEI. Trimming removed 6 bases at V and 0 bases at J, with 18 bases between. This chain's CDR3 is CASRVPTSSYSYNEQFF. The CDR3 nucleotides are TGTGCCAGCAGGGTACCGACTAGTTCCTACTCCTACAATGAGCAGTTCTTC.

The CDR3 loop reads CASTDGGGGRREAFF. The DNA for the CDR3 is TGTGCCAGCACCGATGGAGGAGGGGGCCGTCGTGAAGCTTTCTTT. The rearrangement uses TRBV6-1 and TRBJ1-1, with 7 bases aligning to TRBD1. The CDR3 spans 15 residues. V gave up 7 bases and J gave up 7 bases; unmatched junction bases: 15. Germline lookup yields CDR1 MNHNS and CDR2 SASEGT.

This chain links TRBV25-1 with TRBJ2-7; perhaps D is TRBD1 or TRBD2 (5 bases each). The V gene's germline CDR1 is MGHDK and CDR2 SYGVNS. The CDR3 is made up of 13 amino acids. V was clipped by 3 bases and J by 6 bases, with 12 bases between them. The CDR3 sequence is CASSEGVQGEQYF. CDR3 nucleotide sequence: TGTGCCAGCAGTGAGGGGGTCCAAGGCGAGCAGTACTTC.

The J gene is TRBJ2-5, the V gene TRBV9; D may be TRBD2 (5 bases). The germline gives CDR1 SGDLS, CDR2 YYNGEE. This CDR3 has 14 residues. V lost 3 bases and J 0 bases, leaving 9 bases between the germline ends. CDR3 residues: CASSAPGYQETQYF. CDR3 sequence (DNA): TGTGCCAGCAGCGCACCGGGATACCAAGAGACCCAGTACTTC.

This rearrangement joins TRBV5-4 to TRBJ1-3, with no clear D. The length of the CDR3 is 15 residues. In germline, CDR1 is SGHNT, CDR2 YYREEE (reference sequence). V was shortened by 1 base and J by 0 bases, with 8 bases between the two germline ends. The CDR3 loop is CASSLLSSSGNTIYF. CDR3 sequence (DNA): TGTGCCAGCAGCTTGTTGAGTTCCTCTGGAAACACCATATATTTT.

This clone came up a few times. The chain uses TRBV5-4 and TRBJ2-2; D might be TRBD1 (5 bases). The V gene's germline CDR1 is SGHNT and CDR2 YYREEE (reference sequence). The V gene lost 2 bases and the J gene lost 2 bases, with 10 bases spanning the gap. CDR3 length: 15 amino acids. CDR3 coding DNA: TGTGCCAGCAGCTTCGGTGACAGCAACACCGGGGAGCTGTTTTTT. It encodes CASSFGDSNTGELFF. The full variable domain, completed using reference TRBV5-4 and TRBJ2-2, is ETGVTQSPTHLIKTRGQQVTLRCSSQSGHNTVSWYQQALGQGPQFIFQYYREEENGRGNFPPRFSGLQFPNYSSELNVNALELDDSALYLCASSFGDSNTGELFFGEGSRLTVL.

The chain uses TRBV7-9 and TRBJ2-7; a weak D match, TRBD1 (6 bases). Germline V gene sequence: CDR1 SEHNR, CDR2 FQNEAQ (reference sequence). Trimming removed 5 bases from V and 3 bases from J, with 14 bases in between. This CDR3 comprises 14 residues. Here the CDR3 reads CASSPGVTNYEQYF. The CDR3 DNA follows: TGTGCCAGCAGCCCAGGGGTTACAAACTACGAGCAGTACTTC. Based on the CDR3 plus reference TRBV7-9 and TRBJ2-7, the full variable domain is DTGVSQNPRHKITKRGQNVTFRCDPISEHNRLYWYRQTLGQGPEFLTYFQNEAQLEKSRLLSDRFSAERPKGSFSTLEIQRTEQGDSAMYLCASSPGVTNYEQYFGPGTRLTVT.

This clone was found once. V gene TRBV2 combines with J gene TRBJ1-1, with 8 bases matching TRBD1. Germline CDR1 and CDR2: SNHLY and FYNNEI. The trim removed 10 bases at V and 4 bases at J, leaving 8 bases unmatched. The CDR3 is 13 residues long. The CDR3: CATGGQVGTEAFF. CDR3 nucleotides: TGTGCCACCGGGGGACAGGTCGGCACTGAAGCTTTCTTT. The entire variable domain, with the rest obtained from reference TRBV2 and TRBJ1-1, is as follows: EPEVTQTPSHQVTQMGQEVILRCVPISNHLYFYWYRQILGQKVEFLVSFYNNEISEKSEIFDDQFSVERPDGSNFTLKIRSTKLEDSAMYFCATGGQVGTEAFFGQGTRLTVV.

This sequence joins TRBV5-1 and TRBJ2-7; D unresolved. Per germline, CDR1 SGHRS and CDR2 YFSETQ. The V and J ends lost 1 base and 4 bases respectively, with 6 bases between them. The CDR3 loop spans 12 amino acids. The CDR3 protein is CASSLTQYEQYF. The CDR3 nucleotides are TGCGCCAGCAGCTTGACCCAATACGAGCAGTACTTC.

The gene calls are TRBV30 and TRBJ2-3, with D perhaps TRBD1 (5 bases). Trimming removed 2 bases from V and 6 bases from J, with 9 bases in between. CDR1 and CDR2 (germline): GTSNPN, SVGIG (reference sequence). The CDR3 covers 12 residues. The CDR3 is CAWSPGFDTQYF. The CDR3 DNA is TGTGCCTGGAGTCCAGGGTTCGATACGCAGTATTTT.

This clone was counted a few times. The rearrangement joins TRBV27 to TRBJ1-2; D unresolved. V was cut by 6 bases and J by 0 bases, with 8 bases left in between. Germline assignment: CDR1 MNHEY and CDR2 SMNVEV (reference sequence). The CDR3 has 13 residues. CDR3 nucleotides: TGTGCCAGCAGCCCTGGGGCTAACTATGGCTACACCTTC. Translated, it gives CASSPGANYGYTF.

This chain links TRBV7-2 with TRBJ2-3, with a weak D call TRBD2 (5 bases). The V end was cut by 2 bases, the J end by 9 bases, with 12 bases between. The CDR3 is 13 amino acids. Germline values: CDR1 SGHTA, CDR2 FQGNSA. The CDR3 nucleotides read TGTGCCAGCAGCTTATGGGCGAGGGAGACGCAGTATTTT. This encodes CASSLWARETQYF.

This clone is a singleton in its sample. This rearrangement joins TRBV7-2 to TRBJ1-5; D might be TRBD1 (6 bases). The V end lost 5 bases, the J end lost 0 bases, and 11 bases lay between the germline ends. Germline V gene sequence: CDR1 SGHTA, CDR2 FQGNSA. The CDR3 covers 15 residues. In nucleotides, the CDR3 is TGTGCCAGCAGCCTTGGGACATTTAGCAATCAGCCCCAGCATTTT. Amino acids: CASSLGTFSNQPQHF. The variable domain in full, completed from reference TRBV7-2 and TRBJ1-5, reads GAGVSQSPSNKVTEKGKDVELRCDPISGHTALYWYRQSLGQGLEFLIYFQGNSAPDKSGLPSDRFSAERTGGSVSTLTIQRTQQEDSAVYLCASSLGTFSNQPQHFGDGTRLSIL.

V is TRBV5-1 and J is TRBJ2-3; a weak D match, TRBD2 (7 bases). Trimming shortened V by 5 bases and J by 2 bases, and 21 bases separated the two germline ends. Germline V lookup: CDR1 SGHRS, CDR2 YFSETQ. This CDR3 contains 17 residues. CDR3 in DNA: TGCGCCAGCAGTTTATCTCTAGGGGGAGGGACCACAGATACGCAGTATTTT. It yields the protein CASSLSLGGGTTDTQYF.

This chain uses TRBV7-2 with TRBJ1-5; no firm D call. The CDR3 is 14 residues long. Germline CDR1 is SGHTA and CDR2 is FQGNSA. The V end was cut by 2 bases, the J end by 4 bases, with 9 bases between. Written as DNA, the CDR3 is TGTGCCAGCAGCTTATGGGTGAGGAATCAGCCCCAGCATTTT. Protein sequence: CASSLWVRNQPQHF.

The rearrangement links TRBV15 to TRBJ1-5; D might be TRBD1 (5 bases). The CDR3 spans 15 residues. V shed 7 bases and J shed 0 bases, with 13 bases lying between them. Germline V gene sequence: CDR1 LNHNV, CDR2 YYDKDF (reference sequence). The DNA of the CDR3 is TGTGCCACCACGAGACAGTCTTTTAGCAATCAGCCCCAGCATTTT. Protein sequence: CATTRQSFSNQPQHF.

The V call is TRBV2, the J call TRBJ1-1, with D tentatively TRBD1 (5 bases). V dropped 7 bases and J dropped 1 base, with 13 bases sitting between them. This CDR3 has 14 amino acids. Germline CDR1 SNHLY, CDR2 FYNNEI. CDR3 nucleotide sequence: TGTGCCAGCACGGCAGGGTCTAGGAACACTGAAGCTTTCTTT. Its protein product is CASTAGSRNTEAFF.

The J gene is TRBJ1-4, the V gene TRBV11-2; a weak D match, TRBD1 (6 bases). This CDR3 has 16 amino acids. The germline V gene has CDR1 SGHAT and CDR2 FQNNGV. Trimming took 4 bases from V and 2 from J, leaving 14 bases between them. The CDR3 DNA reads as TGTGCCAGCAGCTGGGGGGCCCGGGGGACTAATGAAAAACTGTTTTTT. Amino acids: CASSWGARGTNEKLFF.